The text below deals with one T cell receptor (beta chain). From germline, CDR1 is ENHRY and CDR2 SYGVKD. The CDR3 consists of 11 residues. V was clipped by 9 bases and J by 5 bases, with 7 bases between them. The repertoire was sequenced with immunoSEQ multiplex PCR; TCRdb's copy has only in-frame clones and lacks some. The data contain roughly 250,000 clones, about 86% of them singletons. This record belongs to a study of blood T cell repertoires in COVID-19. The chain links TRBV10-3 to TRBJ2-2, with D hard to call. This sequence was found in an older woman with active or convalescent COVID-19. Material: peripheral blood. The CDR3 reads CAISLTGELFF. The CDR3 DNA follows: TGTGCCATTTCTCTTACCGGGGAGCTGTTTTTT.